The 17 T cell receptor beta chains presented below share a single source sample, sequenced in a study of control samples from healthy donors and cancer patients. The method was immunoSEQ multiplex PCR; TCRdb's version includes in-frame clones alone and lacks a portion of them. Among about 150,000 clones, around nine tenths were seen once, and the ten largest hold approximately 0.7%. The sequenced material came from blood. These receptors were obtained from a young woman in good health.

The chain links TRBV27 to TRBJ2-7; 9 bases map to TRBD2. Per the germline V gene, CDR1 is MNHEY and CDR2 is SMNVEV (reference sequence). V shed 1 base and J 2 bases; nucleotides not matched to a gene: 6. The CDR3 is made up of 16 amino acids. CDR3 protein: CASSLWGGRAAYEQYF. Here the CDR3 DNA reads TGTGCCAGCAGTTTATGGGGCGGGAGGGCCGCCTACGAGCAGTACTTC.

The J gene is TRBJ1-1, the V gene TRBV6-5, with unresolved D. The CDR3 runs 14 residues. V was cut by 4 bases and J by 0 bases, with 9 bases left in between. Looked up from germline, CDR1 is MNHEY and CDR2 is SVGAGI. CDR3 amino acids: CASSSGQLNTEAFF. DNA of the CDR3: TGTGCCAGCAGTTCTGGCCAGTTGAACACTGAAGCTTTCTTT.

The V and J genes are TRBV6-2 or TRBV6-3 and TRBJ2-1; D may be TRBD2 (6 bases). This CDR3 region has 15 residues. V was trimmed by 4 bases and J by 4 bases, leaving 14 bases between them. Germline V CDR1 and CDR2: MNHEY, SVGEGT. The CDR3 bases are TGTGCCAGCAGTTTTAGCGGACCGAAGTACAATGAGCAGTTCTTC. It translates to CASSFSGPKYNEQFF.

In nucleotides, the CDR3 is TGTGCCAGCAGTTTGGGGGCGAAAGAGACCCAGTACTTC. It encodes CASSLGAKETQYF. This chain links TRBV6-5 with TRBJ2-5; D might be TRBD1 (6 bases). This CDR3 comprises 13 residues. Trimming stripped 4 bases from V and 3 bases from J, with 9 bases between. Germline CDR1 MNHEY, CDR2 SVGAGI.

This chain uses TRBV30 with TRBJ1-2; D perhaps matches TRBD1 (5 bases). The V end lost 1 base, the J end lost 6 bases, and 9 bases lay between the germline ends. Germline V CDR1 and CDR2: GTSNPN, SVGIG (reference sequence). There are 12 residues in the CDR3. The CDR3 protein is CAWSEGRDGYTF. For the CDR3, the DNA is TGTGCCTGGAGTGAGGGGAGGGATGGCTACACCTTC. Full variable domain (outside the CDR3, taken from reference TRBV30 and TRBJ1-2): SQTIHQWPATLVQPVGSPLSLECTVEGTSNPNLYWYRQAAGRGLQLLFYSVGIGQISSEVPQNLSASRPQDRQFILSSKKLLLSDSGFYLCAWSEGRDGYTFGSGTRLTVV.

The chain has TRBV12-5 and TRBJ1-1; no clear D. The CDR3 runs to 11 residues. V lost 9 bases and J lost 4, with 9 bases in between. Germline V gene data show CDR1 as LGHNT and CDR2 as FRNRAP. CDR3 DNA sequence: TGTGCTAGAAAGGATCCCACTGAAGCTTTCTTT. Its protein is CARKDPTEAFF.

The genes are TRBV7-8 and TRBJ2-4; TRBD2 is a possible D gene (6 bases). V was trimmed by 5 bases and J by 5 bases, leaving 19 bases between them. Germline V gene sequence: CDR1 SGHVS, CDR2 FQNEAQ. This CDR3 contains 16 residues. This CDR3 reads CASSLWGLPEENIQYF. The CDR3 DNA follows: TGTGCCAGCAGCCTCTGGGGACTGCCGGAGGAAAACATTCAGTACTTC.

The genes are TRBV13 and TRBJ1-1; possibly TRBD1 for D (6 bases). Germline CDR1 is PRHDT and CDR2 is FYEKMQ (reference sequence). The CDR3 covers 16 residues. V lost 5 bases and J 6 bases, leaving 22 bases between the germline ends. This chain's CDR3 is CASSPRSTQGIPEAFF. In nucleotides, the CDR3 is TGTGCCAGCAGCCCACGGTCCACCCAGGGGATCCCTGAAGCTTTCTTT. Based on the CDR3 plus reference TRBV13 and TRBJ1-1, the full variable domain is AAGVIQSPRHLIKEKRETATLKCYPIPRHDTVYWYQQGPGQDPQFLISFYEKMQSDKGSIPDRFSAQQFSDYHSELNMSSLELGDSALYFCASSPRSTQGIPEAFFGQGTRLTVV.

This clone was seen once. Germline and junction disagree at one end, which may indicate a read error. CDR3: CAGSTRGREGPADTQYF. CDR3 DNA: TGTGCCGGTAGTACCCGGGGTCGGGAGGGTCCCGCAGATACGCAGTATTTT. The gene calls are TRBV19 and TRBJ2-3; TRBD2 matches at 8 bases. Germline values: CDR1 LNHDA, CDR2 SQIVND (reference sequence). CDR3 length: 17 residues.

The chain couples TRBV7-2 to TRBJ1-1; tentatively, D is TRBD1 (6 bases). CDR1 and CDR2 from the germline V gene are SGHTA and FQGNSA. V shed 3 bases and J shed 4 bases, with 15 bases lying between them. CDR3 length: 15 amino acids. This chain's CDR3 is CASSFGGGLGTEAFF. As DNA, the CDR3 is TGTGCCAGCAGCTTCGGAGGGGGTTTGGGCACTGAAGCTTTCTTT.

This clone was found once. V and J are TRBV7-9 and TRBJ2-1; tentative D call: TRBD1 (5 bases). In germline, CDR1 is SEHNR, CDR2 FQNEAQ (reference sequence). The CDR3 length is 14 residues. V lost 5 bases to trimming and J lost 4 bases, with 12 bases between them. This CDR3 is CASSKVQGYNEQFF. For the CDR3, the DNA is TGTGCCAGCAGCAAAGTCCAGGGTTACAATGAGCAGTTCTTC.

The CDR3 nucleotides read TGTGCCAGCAGCTATAGCGGGAGGGATTACAATGAGCAGTTCTTC. Its protein is CASSYSGRDYNEQFF. The gene calls are TRBV7-3 and TRBJ2-1, with 11 bases fitting TRBD2. V was pared by 4 bases and J by 4 bases, with 3 bases of the junction left unmatched. This CDR3 region has 15 residues. From germline, CDR1 is SGHTA and CDR2 FQGTGA. The full variable domain, with the rest looked up from reference TRBV7-3 and TRBJ2-1, is GAGVSQTPSNKVTEKGKYVELRCDPISGHTALYWYRQSLGQGPEFLIYFQGTGAADDSGLPNDRFFAVRPEGSVSTLKIQRTERGDSAVYLCASSYSGRDYNEQFFGPGTRLTVL.

CDR3 loop: CASSILAGAYNEQFF. The CDR3 DNA is TGTGCCAGCAGTATCCTAGCGGGAGCCTACAATGAGCAGTTCTTC. V gene TRBV28 combines with J gene TRBJ2-1; 10 bases fit TRBD2. The trim removed 5 bases at V and 2 bases at J, leaving 3 bases unmatched. Looked up from germline, CDR1 is MDHEN and CDR2 is SYDVKM. The CDR3 runs to 15 residues.

The genes are TRBV28 and TRBJ2-1, with a weak D call TRBD2 (6 bases). V shed 4 bases and J shed 7 bases, with 23 bases lying between them. Germline lookup yields CDR1 MDHEN and CDR2 SYDVKM. CDR3 length equals 17 residues. The CDR3 DNA sequence: TGTGCCAGCAGTTCTGGGGGACTGAACGATCGAAGGAATGAGCAGTTCTTC. This translates into CASSSGGLNDRRNEQFF. Filled out from reference TRBV28 and TRBJ2-1, the complete variable domain reads DVKVTQSSRYLVKRTGEKVFLECVQDMDHENMFWYRQDPGLGLRLIYFSYDVKMKEKGDIPEGYSVSREKKERFSLILESASTNQTSMYLCASSSGGLNDRRNEQFFGPGTRLTVL.

The V gene is TRBV6-2 or TRBV6-3, the J gene TRBJ2-3, with 9 positions matching TRBD2. Germline CDR1 and CDR2: MNHEY and SVGEGT. With V trimmed by 5 bases and J by 4 bases, 4 bases remained unmatched. The CDR3 is 14 residues long. The CDR3, as DNA: TGTGCCAGCAGTCCGACTAGCGGTGCAGATACGCAGTATTTT. As protein: CASSPTSGADTQYF.

The rearrangement joins TRBV4-1 to TRBJ2-7, with D perhaps matching TRBD1 or TRBD2 (5 bases each). CDR3 length equals 16 residues. The V gene lost 1 base and the J gene lost 4 bases, with 17 bases spanning the gap. CDR1 and CDR2 (germline): MGHRA, YSYEKL. CDR3 sequence: CASSQVPGTDLYEQYF. The CDR3 DNA reads as TGCGCCAGCAGCCAAGTCCCCGGGACGGACCTATACGAGCAGTACTTC.

This sequence joins TRBV29-1 and TRBJ2-1; TRBD1 matches 7 bases. The CDR3 is made up of 15 amino acids. The trim removed 4 bases at V and 8 bases at J, leaving 14 bases unmatched. Germline-derived CDR1 and CDR2 are SQVTM and ANQGSEA. The CDR3 here is CSVAPADRVGHEQFF. CDR3 DNA sequence: TGCAGCGTTGCTCCCGCAGACAGGGTGGGACATGAGCAGTTCTTC.